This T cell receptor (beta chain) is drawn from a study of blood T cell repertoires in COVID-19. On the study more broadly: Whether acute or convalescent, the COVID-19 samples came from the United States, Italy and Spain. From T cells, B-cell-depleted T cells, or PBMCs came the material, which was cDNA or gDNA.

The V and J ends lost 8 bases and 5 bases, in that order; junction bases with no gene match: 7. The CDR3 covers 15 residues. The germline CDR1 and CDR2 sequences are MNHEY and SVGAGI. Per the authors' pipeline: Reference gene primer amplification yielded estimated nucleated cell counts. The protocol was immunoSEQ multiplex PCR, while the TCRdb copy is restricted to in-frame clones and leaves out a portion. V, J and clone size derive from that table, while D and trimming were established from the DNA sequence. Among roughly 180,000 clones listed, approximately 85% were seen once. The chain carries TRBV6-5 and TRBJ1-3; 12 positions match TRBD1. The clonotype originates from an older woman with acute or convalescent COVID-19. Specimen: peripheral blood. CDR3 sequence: CASDRDRGQRNTIYF. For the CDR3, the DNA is TGTGCCAGCGACCGGGACAGGGGGCAGAGAAACACCATATATTTT.